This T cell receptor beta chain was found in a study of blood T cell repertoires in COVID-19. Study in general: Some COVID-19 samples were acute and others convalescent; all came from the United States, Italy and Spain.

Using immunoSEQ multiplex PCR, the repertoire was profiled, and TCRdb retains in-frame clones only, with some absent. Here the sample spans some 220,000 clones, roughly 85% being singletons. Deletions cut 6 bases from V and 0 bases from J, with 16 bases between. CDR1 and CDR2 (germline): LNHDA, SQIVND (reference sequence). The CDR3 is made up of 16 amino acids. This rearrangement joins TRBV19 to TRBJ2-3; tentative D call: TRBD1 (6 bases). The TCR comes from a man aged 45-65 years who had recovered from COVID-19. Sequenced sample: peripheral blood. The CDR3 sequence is CASRDQGTTSTDTQYF. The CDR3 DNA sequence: TGTGCCAGTAGGGACCAGGGGACAACTAGCACAGATACGCAGTATTTT.